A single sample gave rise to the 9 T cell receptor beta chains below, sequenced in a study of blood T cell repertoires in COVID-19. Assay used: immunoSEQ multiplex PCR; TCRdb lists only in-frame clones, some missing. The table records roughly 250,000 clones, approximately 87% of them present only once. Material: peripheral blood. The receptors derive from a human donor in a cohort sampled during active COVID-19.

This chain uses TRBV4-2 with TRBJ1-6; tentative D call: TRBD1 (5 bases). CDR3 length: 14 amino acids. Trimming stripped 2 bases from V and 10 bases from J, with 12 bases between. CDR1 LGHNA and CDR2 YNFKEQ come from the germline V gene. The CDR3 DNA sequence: TGTGCCAGCAGCCAACCAGGGTCAGGGTCACCCCTCCACTTT. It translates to CASSQPGSGSPLHF.

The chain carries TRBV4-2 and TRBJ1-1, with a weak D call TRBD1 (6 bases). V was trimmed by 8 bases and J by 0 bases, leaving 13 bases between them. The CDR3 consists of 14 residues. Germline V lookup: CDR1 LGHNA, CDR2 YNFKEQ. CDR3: CASGPGTLNTEAFF. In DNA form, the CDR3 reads TGTGCCAGCGGTCCCGGGACACTGAACACTGAAGCTTTCTTT.

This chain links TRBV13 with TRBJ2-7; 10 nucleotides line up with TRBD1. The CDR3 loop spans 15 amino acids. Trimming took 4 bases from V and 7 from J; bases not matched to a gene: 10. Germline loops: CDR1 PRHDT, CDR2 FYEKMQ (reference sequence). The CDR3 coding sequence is TGTGCCAGCAGCTCTAGGAGACAGGGGGCTGGAGAGCAGTACTTC. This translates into CASSSRRQGAGEQYF. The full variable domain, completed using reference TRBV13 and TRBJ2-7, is AAGVIQSPRHLIKEKRETATLKCYPIPRHDTVYWYQQGPGQDPQFLISFYEKMQSDKGSIPDRFSAQQFSDYHSELNMSSLELGDSALYFCASSSRRQGAGEQYFGPGTRLTVT.

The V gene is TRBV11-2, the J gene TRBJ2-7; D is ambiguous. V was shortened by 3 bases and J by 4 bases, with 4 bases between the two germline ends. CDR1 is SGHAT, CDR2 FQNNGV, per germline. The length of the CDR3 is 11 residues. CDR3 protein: CASSFSYEQYF. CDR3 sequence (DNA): TGTGCCAGCAGCTTTTCTTACGAGCAGTACTTC.

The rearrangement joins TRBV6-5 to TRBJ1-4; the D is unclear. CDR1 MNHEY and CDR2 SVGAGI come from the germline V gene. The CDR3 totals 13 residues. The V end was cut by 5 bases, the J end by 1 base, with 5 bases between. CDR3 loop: CASSRQTNEKLFF. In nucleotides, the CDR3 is TGTGCCAGCAGTAGACAAACTAATGAAAAACTGTTTTTT.

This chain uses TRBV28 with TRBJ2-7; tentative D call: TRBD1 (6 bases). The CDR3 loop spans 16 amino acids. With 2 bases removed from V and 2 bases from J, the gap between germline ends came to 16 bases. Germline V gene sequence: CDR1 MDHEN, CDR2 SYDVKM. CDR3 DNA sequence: TGTGCCAGCAGTTTACTAGGGCAGGGGTTAACCTACGAGCAGTACTTC. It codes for CASSLLGQGLTYEQYF. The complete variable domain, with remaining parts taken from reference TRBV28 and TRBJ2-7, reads DVKVTQSSRYLVKRTGEKVFLECVQDMDHENMFWYRQDPGLGLRLIYFSYDVKMKEKGDIPEGYSVSREKKERFSLILESASTNQTSMYLCASSLLGQGLTYEQYFGPGTRLTVT.

CDR3 DNA sequence: TGTGCCAGCACCAGGGGGCCGGGCGAGCAGTACTTC. As protein: CASTRGPGEQYF. The V call is TRBV12-3 or TRBV12-4, the J call TRBJ2-7, with TRBD1 matching 8 bases. The length of the CDR3 is 12 residues. V shed 7 bases, J shed 6 bases, and the junction held 5 bases outside the gene matches.

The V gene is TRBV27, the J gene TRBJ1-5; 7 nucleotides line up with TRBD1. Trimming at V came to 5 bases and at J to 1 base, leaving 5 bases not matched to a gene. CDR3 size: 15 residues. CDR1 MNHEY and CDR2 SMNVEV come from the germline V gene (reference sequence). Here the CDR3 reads CASSPDRASNQPQHF. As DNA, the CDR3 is TGTGCCAGCAGTCCCGACAGGGCGAGCAATCAGCCCCAGCATTTT.

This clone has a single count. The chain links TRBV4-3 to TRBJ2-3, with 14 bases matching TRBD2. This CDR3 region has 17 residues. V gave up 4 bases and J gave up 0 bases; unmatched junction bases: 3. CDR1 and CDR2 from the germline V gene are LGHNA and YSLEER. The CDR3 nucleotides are TGCGCCAGCAGCCGCGGACTAGCGGGGGGCAGCACAGATACGCAGTATTTT. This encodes CASSRGLAGGSTDTQYF.